The present TCR beta chain was sequenced within a study of T cell repertoires in urothelial bladder cancer. Repertoires were generated with immunoSEQ multiplex PCR, while TCRdb's copy carries only in-frame clones and drops some. The profile shows 400 to 650 clones, less than 75% of them singletons. Trimming took 5 bases from V and 1 from J; bases not matched to a gene: 3. CDR1 MGHDK and CDR2 SYGVNS come from the germline V gene. The CDR3 contains 14 residues. On this clone itself: Its antigen is unidentified.

The study, taken as a whole, reports: Median infiltrating lymphocyte percentage was approximately 2.1% in carcinoma specimens. Urothelial carcinoma specimens: median roughly 5,600 T cells versus 25,000 to 30,000 in benign.

This chain joins TRBV25-1 and TRBJ2-7; TRBD1 matches at 9 bases. This TCR was sampled from a human donor with urothelial carcinoma. Sequences were obtained from tumor-infiltrating cells from bladder cancer. Here the CDR3 DNA reads TGTGCCAGCAGTCACAGGGGGCTTTCCTACGAGCAGTACTTC. Protein product: CASSHRGLSYEQYF.